Listed below are T cell receptor beta chains from one sample, sequenced in a study of blood T cells in healthy people across ages. Each CDR3 protein gets one entry after TCRdb re-called the 5' RACE reads with MiXCR. The data show hundreds of thousands of distinct CDR3 sequences, about 47% seen once. The specimen was blood. Receptor source: a man older than 75 in good health. CDR3s include the opening cysteine and the closing phenylalanine or tryptophan. D genes are given only for firm matches. The size of a clone is reported for some rows only, either as once, few or many, or as a class for expanded clones.

CASSKGTGFFSLHF,TGTGCCAGCAGTAAAGGGACAGGGTTTTTCTCCCTCCACTTT,TRBD1,-,TRBV7-9,TRBJ1-6
CASSLVGLAAQETQYF,TGTGCCAGCAGCTTAGTAGGACTAGCGGCCCAAGAGACCCAGTACTTC,TRBD2,-,TRBV11-2,TRBJ2-5
CASSITGETQYF,TGTGCCAGCAGTATAACAGGAGAGACCCAGTACTTC,-,-,TRBV2,TRBJ2-5
CASSLGTGAFETQYF,TGTGCCAGCAGCTTGGGGACAGGGGCATTTGAGACCCAGTACTTC,TRBD1,-,TRBV7-9,TRBJ2-5
CASRERLAGGHNEQYF,TGTGCCAGCAGGGAAAGACTAGCGGGAGGCCACAATGAGCAGTACTTC,TRBD2,-,TRBV2,TRBJ2-7
CASSLSGRRQETQYF,TGTGCCAGCAGTTTGTCGGGCAGGAGGCAAGAGACCCAGTACTTC,-,-,TRBV6-1,TRBJ2-5
CAISSGQANSYEQYF,TGTGCCATCAGTTCAGGACAGGCGAACTCCTACGAGCAGTACTTC,TRBD1,few,TRBV10-3,TRBJ2-7
CASSLSTHRGLWTYNSPLHF,TGCGCCAGCAGCTTGTCAACCCACAGGGGGCTATGGACCTATAATTCACCCCTCCACTTT,TRBD1,-,TRBV5-1,TRBJ1-6
CASTPISGRFYNEQFF,TGTGCCAGCACTCCCATTAGCGGGAGATTCTACAATGAGCAGTTCTTC,TRBD2,few,TRBV6-2/TRBV6-3,TRBJ2-1
CASSFGTGRNEQYF,TGTGCCAGCAGCTTTGGGACAGGGCGCAACGAGCAGTACTTC,TRBD1,-,TRBV5-6,TRBJ2-7
CASSFFSGGSYNEQYF,TGTGCCAGCAGCTTCTTCAGTGGGGGATCCTACAATGAGCAGTACTTC,-,few,TRBV7-8,TRBJ2-7
CASSYREFYGYTF,TGTGCCAGCAGTTACAGGGAATTCTATGGCTACACCTTC,-,-,TRBV6-5,TRBJ1-2
CSAGGTGDRGYTF,TGCAGTGCTGGCGGGACAGGGGATCGGGGCTACACCTTC,TRBD1,-,TRBV20-1,TRBJ1-2
CSVEDGGYNEQFF,TGCAGCGTTGAAGACGGAGGGTACAATGAGCAGTTCTTC,-,-,TRBV29-1,TRBJ2-1
CASSTVRAREGATDTQYF,TGTGCCAGCAGCACAGTACGGGCCAGGGAGGGTGCGACAGATACGCAGTATTTT,TRBD2,-,TRBV7-9,TRBJ2-3
CASSQRTGLAGLAKNIQYF,TGTGCCAGCAGCCAGAGAACGGGACTAGCGGGCTTAGCCAAAAACATTCAGTACTTC,TRBD2,-,TRBV7-2,TRBJ2-4
CATSSGYNEQFF,TGTGCCACAAGTAGCGGGTACAATGAGCAGTTCTTC,TRBD2,-,TRBV6-5,TRBJ2-1